A single sample gave rise to the 14 T cell receptor beta chains below, sequenced in a study of blood T cells in healthy people across ages. Then a second PCR, running roughly 6 to 11 cycles, was carried out with a sample-barcoded 5' primer and a J-beta primer mix. One entry per CDR3 protein, called by TCRdb with MiXCR from the 5' RACE reads. The sample lists 650,000 to 1,000,000 distinct CDR3 sequences, about 34% occurring once. Sequenced: blood. Every receptor here comes from a man younger than 30 in good health.

The genes are TRBV7-2 and TRBJ1-3; D is unresolved. Germline CDR1 reads SGHTA; CDR2 reads FQGNSA. Trimming left V 2 bases short and J 2 bases short, with 7 bases between. The CDR3 sequence is 14 residues long. CDR3 in amino acids: CASSLQAPGNTIYF. CDR3 coding DNA: TGTGCCAGCAGCTTACAGGCCCCTGGAAACACCATATATTTT. The full variable domain, rest sourced from reference TRBV7-2 and TRBJ1-3, is GAGVSQSPSNKVTEKGKDVELRCDPISGHTALYWYRQSLGQGLEFLIYFQGNSAPDKSGLPSDRFSAERTGGSVSTLTIQRTQQEDSAVYLCASSLQAPGNTIYFGEGSWLTVV.

This clonotype was seen a handful of times. The chain recombines TRBV12-3 or TRBV12-4 with TRBJ1-1; 7 bases match TRBD1. Trimming took 6 bases from V and 10 from J; bases not matched to a gene: 14. The CDR3 covers 14 residues. Here the CDR3 DNA reads TGTGCCAGCAGCACCCGACAGGGCGGCCGGGGAGCTTTCTTT. Translation gives CASSTRQGGRGAFF.

This clonotype has only a few counts. The rearrangement uses TRBV5-1 and TRBJ2-5; D may match TRBD1 or TRBD2 (6 bases each). The CDR3 sequence is 14 residues long. V was shortened by 7 bases and J by 4 bases, with 17 bases between the two germline ends. Germline V gene sequence: CDR1 SGHRS, CDR2 YFSETQ. The chain's CDR3 is CASGGGEHPETQYF. In nucleotides, the CDR3 is TGCGCCAGCGGGGGCGGGGAACACCCAGAGACCCAGTACTTC.

V and J are TRBV28 and TRBJ2-5, with D tentatively TRBD2 (6 bases). Germline V CDR1 and CDR2: MDHEN, SYDVKM. The length of the CDR3 is 14 residues. The germline V and J ends were trimmed by 4 bases and 11 bases, with 20 bases remaining between them. For the CDR3, the DNA is TGTGCCAGCAGTTCCACGGGAGATGACAATGAGCAGTACTTC. Its translation is CASSSTGDDNEQYF.

The chain couples TRBV9 to TRBJ2-2; the D is unclear. Trimming shortened V by 4 bases and J by 1 base, and 14 bases separated the two germline ends. The CDR3 extends over 16 amino acids. Germline V gene data show CDR1 as SGDLS and CDR2 as YYNGEE. The CDR3 DNA reads as TGTGCCAGCAGCCCGCGCTCGCTAGTGAACACCGGGGAGCTGTTTTTT. Protein sequence: CASSPRSLVNTGELFF.

The chain has TRBV10-3 and TRBJ2-7; TRBD1 aligns across 7 bases. In germline, CDR1 is ENHRY, CDR2 SYGVKD. Germline trimming cut 5 bases from V and 4 bases from J; bases unmatched to any gene: 11. This CDR3 has 15 residues. CDR3 bases: TGTGCCATCAGTAGCACCGGGACAGACGATTACGAGCAGTACTTC. It codes for CAISSTGTDDYEQYF.

For this clonotype: An end of the junction differs from the germline gene, which may be a read error. This rearrangement joins TRBV28 to TRBJ2-5, with 9 bases aligning to TRBD1. Per germline, CDR1 MDHEN and CDR2 SYDVKM. The CDR3 runs to 15 residues. CDR3 amino acids: CASSFPDRGWETQYF. As DNA, the CDR3 is TGTGCCAGCAGTTTTCCGGACAGGGGTTGGGAGACCCAGTATTTC.

The chain is built from TRBV3-1 and TRBJ2-3; 7 bases are shared with TRBD2. Germline assignment: CDR1 LGHDT and CDR2 YNNKEL (reference sequence). This CDR3 has 16 amino acids. The V and J ends lost 3 bases and 3 bases, in that order; junction bases with no gene match: 9. This CDR3 reads CASSQQRGPSTDTQYF. Written as DNA, the CDR3 is TGTGCCAGCAGCCAGCAGCGGGGTCCCTCGACAGATACGCAGTATTTT.

This clonotype has more than one count but fewer than ten. The rearrangement links TRBV10-2 to TRBJ2-1; 11 bases agree with TRBD2. Germline assignment: CDR1 WSHSY and CDR2 SAAADI. The CDR3 is made up of 14 amino acids. The V and J ends lost 8 bases and 4 bases, in that order; junction bases with no gene match: 4. The CDR3 loop is CASQLAGGYNEQFF. The CDR3 coding sequence is TGCGCCAGCCAGCTAGCGGGGGGATACAATGAGCAGTTCTTC.

The gene calls are TRBV4-1 and TRBJ1-1; D unresolved. V was clipped by 6 bases and J by 0 bases, with 11 bases between them. Germline CDR1 reads MGHRA; CDR2 reads YSYEKL. The CDR3 sequence is 14 residues long. CDR3 region: CASRPGYMNTEAFF. For the CDR3, the DNA is TGCGCCAGCAGGCCCGGATACATGAACACTGAAGCTTTCTTT.

This clonotype was seen only once. The CDR3 region has the DNA TGTGCCAGCAGCTTAGCTCCAGGGCCGGGAGCCCAGCATTTT. Translating it yields CASSLAPGPGAQHF. The V and J genes are TRBV7-8 and TRBJ1-5; TRBD1 is a possible D gene (5 bases). V gave up 0 bases and J gave up 11 bases, with 14 bases separating them. This CDR3 spans 14 amino acids. CDR1 and CDR2 (germline): SGHVS, FQNEAQ.

The chain links TRBV20-1 to TRBJ1-1; 7 bases fit TRBD1. Germline V gene lookup returns CDR1 DFQATT and CDR2 SNEGSKA (reference sequence). The CDR3 length is 12 residues. Losses at the gene ends were 6 bases for V and 2 bases for J; bases not matched to a gene: 3. In DNA form, the CDR3 reads TGCAGTGCCGGGACAGCAAACACTGAAGCTTTCTTT. Translation gives CSAGTANTEAFF.

The chain is built from TRBV20-1 and TRBJ2-3, with 7 positions matching TRBD1. The V segment lost 0 bases and the J segment 7 bases; nucleotides outside the gene matches: 10. The CDR3 spans 15 residues. The V gene's germline CDR1 is DFQATT and CDR2 SNEGSKA (reference sequence). The CDR3 coding sequence is TGCAGTGCTAGAGAACCGACAGGGAATATTAATACGCAGTATTTT. It is translated as CSAREPTGNINTQYF.

The chain couples TRBV6-6 to TRBJ1-1; no clear D. The V end lost 5 bases, the J end lost 1 base, and 20 bases lay between the germline ends. CDR1 is MNHNY and CDR2 is SVGAGI in the germline V gene (reference sequence). The CDR3 is 17 amino acids. The CDR3 reads CASSPGAGVLRNTEAFF. The CDR3 bases are TGTGCCAGCAGTCCTGGAGCAGGTGTTTTAAGGAACACTGAAGCTTTCTTT.